This T cell receptor beta chain was obtained from a study of T cell repertoires in cytomegalovirus infection. Study-wide context: CMV infection plus the matching HLA type was flagged by public TCR beta signatures.

Study-level results: CMV-specific HLA-C-restricted TCR beta clonotypes dominated the ex vivo response. Identification of carriers of CMV plus the relevant HLA was performed using cumulative public TCR beta family frequency.

This clonotype was counted only a few times. No antigen is known for it. TCRdb reprocessed the reads with MiXCR, giving one entry per CDR3 protein. The sample gives about 740,000 distinct CDR3 sequences, roughly a third of which show up once; roughly 2.9% is in the top ten. CDR1 is LNHDA, CDR2 SQIVND, per germline (reference sequence). The CDR3 is made up of 15 amino acids. Trimming left V 4 bases short and J 0 bases short, with 10 bases between. The receptor was derived from a human donor in good health (CMV status not recorded). Some clones in this sample may be carry-over from other donors' samples. The J gene is TRBJ1-5, the V gene TRBV19; D is undetermined. The sequencing input was PBMCs. The CDR3 here is CASSTRGDSNQPQHF. The CDR3 region has the DNA TGTGCCAGTAGTACCCGGGGAGATAGCAATCAGCCCCAGCATTTT.